Below, one TCR beta chain is given with its context. This entry comes from a study of neoadjuvant anti-PD-1 for oral cavity cancer. The assay was immunoSEQ multiplex PCR, and TCRdb's table has in-frame clones only and misses some. The repertoire includes fewer than 40,000 clones, approximately 87% of them detected once, and about 3.7% sits in the top ten. CDR1 and CDR2 from the germline V gene are SGDLS and YYNGEE. V shed 0 bases, J shed 6 bases, and the junction held 6 bases outside the gene matches. CDR3 length: 17 amino acids. The receptor was isolated from a person aged 40-85 years with oral cavity squamous cell carcinoma. This rearrangement joins TRBV9 to TRBJ2-1, with TRBD2 matching over 13 bases. Sample: PBMCs, taken before nivolumab (anti-PD-1) treatment. CDR3 nucleotides: TGTGCCAGCAGCGTAGAGGCGGGACTAGCGGGAATCAATGAGCAGTTCTTC. This gives the protein CASSVEAGLAGINEQFF.